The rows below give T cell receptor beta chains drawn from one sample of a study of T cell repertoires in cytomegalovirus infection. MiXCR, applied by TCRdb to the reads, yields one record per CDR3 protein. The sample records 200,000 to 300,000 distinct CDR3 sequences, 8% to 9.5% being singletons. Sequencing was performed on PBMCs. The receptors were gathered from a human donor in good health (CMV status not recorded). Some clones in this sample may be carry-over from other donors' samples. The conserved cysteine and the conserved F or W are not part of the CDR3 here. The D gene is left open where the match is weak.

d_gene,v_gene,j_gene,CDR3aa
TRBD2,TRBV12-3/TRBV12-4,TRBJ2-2,ASSFMVLAGVFGELF
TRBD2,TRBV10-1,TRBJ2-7,ASSESTGGPREQY
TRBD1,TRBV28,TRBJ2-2,ASGGQPNTGELF
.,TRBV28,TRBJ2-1,ASSTTRTAVLVRGEQF
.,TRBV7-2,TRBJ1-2,ASSPGGGSTNYGYT
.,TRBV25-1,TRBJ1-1,ASQGGARNTEAF
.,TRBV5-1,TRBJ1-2,ASIEQPGPLRGYT
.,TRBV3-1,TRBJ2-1,ASSRLPVSTLTDEQF
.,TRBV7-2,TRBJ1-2,ASSLGSGTNGYT
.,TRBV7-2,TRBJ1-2,ASSLFPPSYGYT
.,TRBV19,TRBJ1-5,ASSMSSFAGSNQPQH
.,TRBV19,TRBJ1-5,ASRSFRGSNQPQH
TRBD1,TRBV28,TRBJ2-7,ASSPGTGGGDSYEQY
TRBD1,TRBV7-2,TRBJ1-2,ASTRQGYGYT
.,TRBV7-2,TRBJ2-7,ASSPRDEQY
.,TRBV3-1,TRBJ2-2,ASSQGVGELF
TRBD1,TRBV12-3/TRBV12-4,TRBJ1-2,ASRRREGAGYT
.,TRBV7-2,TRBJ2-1,ASSEFQEQF
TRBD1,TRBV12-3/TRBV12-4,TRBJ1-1,ASSLVGGRTEAF
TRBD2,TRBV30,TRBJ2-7,AWSVSSGGAYEQY
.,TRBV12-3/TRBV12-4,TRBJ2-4,ASRRDTKNIQY
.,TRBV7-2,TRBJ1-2,ASSLGYTGLARYGYT
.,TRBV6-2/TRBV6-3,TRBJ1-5,ASEGGDNQPQH
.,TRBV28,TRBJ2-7,ASSLGRYEQY
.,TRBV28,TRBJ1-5,ASSLTGPPNQPQH
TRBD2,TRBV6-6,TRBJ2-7,ASSYGGQAGAYEQY
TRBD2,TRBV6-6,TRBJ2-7,ASSYSSGGGGNEQY
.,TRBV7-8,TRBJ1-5,ASSAFRDSNQPQH
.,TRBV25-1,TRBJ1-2,ASSEFQRTDYGYT
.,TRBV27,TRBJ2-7,ASSLRVLGDEQY
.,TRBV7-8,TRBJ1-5,ASSLDFGSNQPQH
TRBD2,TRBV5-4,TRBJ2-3,ASSLAPSGGAVTDTQY
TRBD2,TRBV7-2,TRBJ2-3,ASSLRTSGRTDTQY
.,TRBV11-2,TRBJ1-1,ASSQSSDTEAF
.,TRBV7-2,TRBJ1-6,ASSLDGGRASPLH
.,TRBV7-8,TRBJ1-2,ASSVNPGANYGYT
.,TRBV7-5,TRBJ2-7,ISVPEERGGKGPYEQY
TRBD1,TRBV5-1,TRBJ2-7,ASSPRTGFPYEQY
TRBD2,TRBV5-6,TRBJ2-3,ASSLSAGVIDTQY
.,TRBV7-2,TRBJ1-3,ASSSRSGSAGNTIY
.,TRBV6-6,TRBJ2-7,ASSYSSGAYEQY
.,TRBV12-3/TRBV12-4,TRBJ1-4,ASRPRQTSDEKLF
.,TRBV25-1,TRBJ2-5,ASSEGANSDTFQETQY
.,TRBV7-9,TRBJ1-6,ASSLAGGDNSPLH
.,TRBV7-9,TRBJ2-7,ASRGDWDSYEQY
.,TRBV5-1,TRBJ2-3,ASSAGNTDTQY
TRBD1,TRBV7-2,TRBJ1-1,ASSPRGRGTEAF
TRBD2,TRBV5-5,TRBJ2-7,ASSKDSRGSEQY
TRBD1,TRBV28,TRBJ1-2,ASRLGRGIRVDYGYT
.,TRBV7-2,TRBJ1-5,ASSLGTNLHSNQPQH
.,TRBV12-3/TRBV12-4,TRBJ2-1,ASSPGTFYNEQF
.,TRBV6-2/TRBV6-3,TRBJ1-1,ASRSRGWNTEAF